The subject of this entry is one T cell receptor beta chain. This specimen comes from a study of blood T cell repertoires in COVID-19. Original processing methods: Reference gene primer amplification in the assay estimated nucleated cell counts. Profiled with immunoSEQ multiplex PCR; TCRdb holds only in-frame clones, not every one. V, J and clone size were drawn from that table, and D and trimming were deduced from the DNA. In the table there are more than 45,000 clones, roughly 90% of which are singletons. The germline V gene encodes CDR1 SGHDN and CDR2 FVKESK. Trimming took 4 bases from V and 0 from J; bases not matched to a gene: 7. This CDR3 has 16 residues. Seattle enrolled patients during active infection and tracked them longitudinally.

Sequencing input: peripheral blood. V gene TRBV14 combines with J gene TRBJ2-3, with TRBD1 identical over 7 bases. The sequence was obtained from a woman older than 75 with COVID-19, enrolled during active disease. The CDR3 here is CASSLQPGQSTDTQYF. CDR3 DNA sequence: TGTGCCAGCAGCCTCCAGCCGGGACAGAGCACAGATACGCAGTATTTT.